The 28 T cell receptor beta chains listed next were all sequenced from one sample in a study of glioma-infiltrating T cells after dendritic cell vaccination. This table comes from immunoSEQ multiplex PCR, and its TCRdb copy is limited to in-frame clones, with some not included. The data show fewer than 110,000 clones, roughly 76% seen once. Sequencing was performed on blood, taken before dendritic cell vaccination. The receptors shown here come from a human donor with glioblastoma.

The gene calls are TRBV7-2 and TRBJ2-7, with TRBD2 matching over 13 bases. This CDR3 is built from 15 residues. CDR1 and CDR2 (germline): SGHTA, FQGNSA. V lost 6 bases to trimming and J lost 3 bases; unmatched junction nucleotides: 5. CDR3 loop: CASSSTSGGFYEQYF. The CDR3 DNA sequence: TGTGCCAGCAGTTCGACTAGCGGGGGGTTCTACGAGCAGTACTTC.

The chain recombines TRBV6-5 with TRBJ1-1; no clear D. V lost 5 bases and J 0 bases, leaving 13 bases between the germline ends. CDR1 is MNHEY, CDR2 SVGAGI, per germline. CDR3 length equals 15 residues. This chain's CDR3 is CASSKMTSMNTEAFF. The CDR3 nucleotides are TGTGCCAGCAGTAAAATGACAAGCATGAACACTGAAGCTTTCTTT.

This clone appeared once. The chain links TRBV19 to TRBJ1-1, with TRBD1 identical over 7 bases. The CDR3 covers 14 residues. Germline values: CDR1 LNHDA, CDR2 SQIVND (reference sequence). V shed 5 bases and J 7 bases; nucleotides not matched to a gene: 10. CDR3 residues: CASSVRGQWVEAFF. The CDR3 coding sequence is TGTGCCAGTAGTGTCCGGGGACAGTGGGTTGAAGCTTTCTTT.

The chain is built from TRBV2 and TRBJ1-5; 7 nucleotides match TRBD1. Germline V gene data show CDR1 as SNHLY and CDR2 as FYNNEI. This CDR3 is 19 amino acids long. After removal of 6 bases from V and 0 bases from J, the junction contained 17 bases not matched to a gene. As DNA, the CDR3 is TGTGCCAGCAGGAAGGGACAGACCACCGAAAGGGATAGCAATCAGCCCCAGCATTTT. This sequence encodes CASRKGQTTERDSNQPQHF.

The rearrangement joins TRBV18 to TRBJ2-2; TRBD1 might be the D (5 bases). From germline, CDR1 is KGHSH and CDR2 LQKENI. The CDR3 consists of 14 residues. Trimming shortened V by 2 bases and J by 2 bases, and 6 bases separated the two germline ends. The DNA for the CDR3 is TGTGCCAGCTCACCAGGACATAACACCGGGGAGCTGTTTTTT. Translating gives CASSPGHNTGELFF.

CDR3 in amino acids: CASSDTTVGNTIYF. The CDR3 coding sequence is TGTGCCAGCAGCGACACAACGGTGGGAAACACCATATATTTT. V and J are TRBV7-6 and TRBJ1-3; D is undetermined. Germline-derived CDR1 and CDR2 are SGHVS and FNYEAQ. The CDR3 extends over 14 amino acids. With 5 bases removed from V and 4 bases from J, the gap between germline ends came to 12 bases.

V and J are TRBV28 and TRBJ1-1, with 7 bases identical to TRBD1. Germline CDR1 reads MDHEN; CDR2 reads SYDVKM. This CDR3 has 15 residues. V shed 4 bases and J 4 bases; nucleotides not matched to a gene: 9. The CDR3 DNA reads TGTGCCAGCAGTTCTCATGCAGGGGGTGGCACTGAAGCTTTCTTT. Amino acid sequence: CASSSHAGGGTEAFF.

There are a few counts of this clone. The CDR3 nucleotides are TGCGCCAGCAGCCAGCTACCGGGACAGGGGTCAGATACGCAGTATTTT. The encoded protein is CASSQLPGQGSDTQYF. The rearrangement joins TRBV4-1 to TRBJ2-3, with 10 positions matching TRBD1. The ends lost 3 bases at V and 4 bases at J; junction bases unmatched: 7. The CDR3 runs 16 residues. Germline V gives CDR1 MGHRA, CDR2 YSYEKL.

The CDR3 sequence: CASSDTVQGESSYNEQFF. The DNA of the CDR3 is TGTGCCAGCAGCGATACAGTACAGGGGGAAAGCTCCTACAATGAGCAGTTCTTC. The chain recombines TRBV7-9 with TRBJ2-1, with TRBD1 matching 8 bases. Trimming removed 5 bases from V and 0 bases from J; junction bases left unmatched: 12. This CDR3 is built from 18 residues. From germline, CDR1 is SEHNR and CDR2 FQNEAQ (reference sequence). Full variable domain (outside the CDR3, taken from reference TRBV7-9 and TRBJ2-1): DTGVSQNPRHKITKRGQNVTFRCDPISEHNRLYWYRQTLGQGPEFLTYFQNEAQLEKSRLLSDRFSAERPKGSFSTLEIQRTEQGDSAMYLCASSDTVQGESSYNEQFFGPGTRLTVL.

Only one count was recorded for this clone. The V call is TRBV9, the J call TRBJ2-3; the D gene is possibly TRBD2 (6 bases). Germline lookup yields CDR1 SGDLS and CDR2 YYNGEE. V gave up 3 bases and J gave up 3 bases, with 11 bases separating them. This CDR3 spans 14 amino acids. CDR3: CASSASEGTDTQYF. The CDR3, as DNA: TGTGCCAGCAGCGCTAGCGAGGGAACAGATACGCAGTATTTT.

The genes are TRBV25-1 and TRBJ2-7; possible D gene TRBD2, 7 bases. In germline, CDR1 is MGHDK, CDR2 SYGVNS. This CDR3 spans 15 amino acids. V was trimmed by 0 bases and J by 2 bases, leaving 11 bases between them. CDR3 region: CASSEYRGGAYEQYF. DNA for the CDR3: TGTGCCAGCAGTGAATATCGAGGGGGGGCCTACGAGCAGTACTTC.

The gene calls are TRBV19 and TRBJ2-2, with TRBD2 as a possible D gene (6 bases). V gave up 8 bases and J gave up 0 bases, with 19 bases separating them. The CDR3 is 17 amino acids. Germline V CDR1 and CDR2: LNHDA, SQIVND (reference sequence). CDR3 in DNA: TGTGCCAGTCGCACTGTGGGGATAGCGGCGAACACCGGGGAGCTGTTTTTT. It yields the protein CASRTVGIAANTGELFF.

This clone was counted between two and nine times. The gene calls are TRBV2 and TRBJ1-1; no definite D call. CDR3 size: 15 residues. Germline CDR1 and CDR2: SNHLY and FYNNEI. Deletions cut 2 bases from V and 3 bases from J, with 13 bases between. CDR3 DNA: TGTGCCAGCAGTGAATATGCGGGCGCGGACACTGAAGCTTTCTTT. Protein: CASSEYAGADTEAFF.

Written as DNA, the CDR3 is TGCGCCAGCAGCTTAGGGGGATCGGACACTGAAGCTTTCTTT. It translates to CASSLGGSDTEAFF. The chain couples TRBV5-1 to TRBJ1-1; TRBD1 is a possible D gene (6 bases). Trimming left V 2 bases short and J 3 bases short, with 11 bases between. CDR1 and CDR2 from the germline V gene are SGHRS and YFSETQ. The CDR3 length is 14 residues.

About this clone: The sample contains more than one DNA sequence encoding this CDR3. The chain employs TRBV27 and TRBJ1-5; D perhaps matches TRBD1 (6 bases). Germline V gene sequence: CDR1 MNHEY, CDR2 SMNVEV (reference sequence). The CDR3 totals 14 residues. V shed 2 bases and J shed 4 bases, with 9 bases lying between them. CDR3 nucleotides: TGTGCCAGCAGTTTAAGGCAGGGGAATCAGCCCCAGCATTTT. Translated, it gives CASSLRQGNQPQHF.

With respect to this clone: The sample carries other DNA sequences with the same CDR3. The gene calls are TRBV18 and TRBJ1-1; 8 bases are shared with TRBD1. The CDR3 totals 15 residues. V shed 3 bases and J 0 bases; nucleotides not matched to a gene: 3. Germline CDR1 KGHSH, CDR2 LQKENI. The CDR3 coding sequence is TGTGCCAGCTCACCCGGACAGGGACTGAACACTGAAGCTTTCTTT. It is translated as CASSPGQGLNTEAFF.

The V and J genes are TRBV2 and TRBJ2-7; 8 bases align to TRBD1. This CDR3 spans 13 amino acids. Trimming cost V 7 bases and J 5 bases; bases outside gene matches: 7. Germline V gene lookup returns CDR1 SNHLY and CDR2 FYNNEI. CDR3 residues: CASNMDRVDEQYF. The CDR3 region has the DNA TGTGCCAGCAACATGGACAGGGTGGACGAGCAGTACTTC. Drawing the rest from reference TRBV2 and TRBJ2-7, the complete variable domain is EPEVTQTPSHQVTQMGQEVILRCVPISNHLYFYWYRQILGQKVEFLVSFYNNEISEKSEIFDDQFSVERPDGSNFTLKIRSTKLEDSAMYFCASNMDRVDEQYFGPGTRLTVT.

The V gene is TRBV12-5, the J gene TRBJ2-3, with a possible D match to TRBD1 (6 bases). Trimming stripped 5 bases from V and 2 bases from J, with 14 bases between. Germline CDR1 is LGHNT and CDR2 is FRNRAP. The CDR3 consists of 15 residues. The CDR3 region is CASGGGLGYTDTQYF. CDR3 bases: TGTGCTAGTGGTGGGGGCCTGGGATACACAGATACGCAGTATTTT.

The rearrangement joins TRBV9 to TRBJ2-3, with D perhaps matching TRBD2 (6 bases). V was clipped by 4 bases and J by 3 bases, with 15 bases between them. CDR1 and CDR2 from the germline V gene are SGDLS and YYNGEE. This CDR3 is built from 15 residues. The CDR3 DNA follows: TGTGCCAGCAGCCCCCCGGCTAGCGAGACAGATACGCAGTATTTT. Amino acids: CASSPPASETDTQYF.

The chain links TRBV4-2 to TRBJ1-4; 10 bases match TRBD1. Germline CDR1 reads LGHNA; CDR2 reads YNFKEQ. The CDR3 runs 16 residues. Trimming removed 4 bases from V and 6 bases from J; junction bases left unmatched: 8. The CDR3 loop reads CASSPTRGTGDEKLFF. DNA for the CDR3: TGTGCCAGCAGCCCCACTAGGGGGACAGGGGATGAAAAACTGTTTTTT.

V usage is TRBV5-4 and J usage is TRBJ2-7; 7 nucleotides match TRBD2. Germline loops: CDR1 SGHNT, CDR2 YYREEE (reference sequence). Trimming took 3 bases from V and 5 from J; bases not matched to a gene: 5. The CDR3 totals 13 residues. CDR3: CASSWGGSDEQYF. CDR3 sequence (DNA): TGTGCCAGCAGCTGGGGGGGGTCGGACGAGCAGTACTTC.

The V gene is TRBV6-5, the J gene TRBJ1-1; TRBD1 agrees at 8 bases. The V gene end was trimmed by 6 bases and the J gene end by 5 bases; junction bases not matched to a gene: 8. Germline values: CDR1 MNHEY, CDR2 SVGAGI. The CDR3 has 14 amino acids. CDR3 in DNA: TGTGCCAGCAGAAACAGGGGGGCGCGGACTGAAGCTTTCTTT. Protein sequence: CASRNRGARTEAFF.

The V gene is TRBV5-6, the J gene TRBJ2-7, with TRBD2 identical over 7 bases. Germline CDR1 and CDR2: SGHDT and YYEEEE. The CDR3 contains 14 residues. V lost 4 bases to trimming and J lost 4 bases; unmatched junction nucleotides: 8. The CDR3 region is CASSRFMGGYEQYF. CDR3 nucleotide sequence: TGTGCCAGCAGCCGGTTCATGGGGGGGTACGAGCAGTACTTC.

V is TRBV6-6 and J is TRBJ1-2; D is unclear. V was pared by 9 bases and J by 8 bases, with 13 bases between. The germline gives CDR1 MNHNY, CDR2 SVGAGI (reference sequence). The CDR3 has 11 residues. The CDR3 spells CASQIGRGYTF. The DNA of the CDR3 is TGTGCCAGTCAGATAGGGAGGGGCTACACCTTC.

The J gene is TRBJ1-2, the V gene TRBV7-2, with 7 bases lining up with TRBD1. Unmatched junction bases numbered 5, after V lost 1 base and J lost 3 bases. This CDR3 has 15 residues. From germline, CDR1 is SGHTA and CDR2 FQGNSA. The CDR3 DNA sequence: TGTGCCAGCAGCTTAGAAAGGGGGCATTACTATGGCTACACCTTC. Its protein is CASSLERGHYYGYTF.

This sequence joins TRBV4-1 and TRBJ1-4; TRBD1 matches at 7 bases. The CDR3 totals 19 residues. Germline V lookup: CDR1 MGHRA, CDR2 YSYEKL. V was pared by 4 bases and J by 2 bases, with 16 bases of the junction left unmatched. This CDR3 is CASSLLLDRRHYTNEKLFF. Here the CDR3 DNA reads TGCGCCAGCAGCCTTCTCCTGGACAGGCGACACTATACTAATGAAAAACTGTTTTTT.

This clone was picked up a small number of times. This chain joins TRBV9 and TRBJ1-3; D is unresolved. Germline V lookup: CDR1 SGDLS, CDR2 YYNGEE. V was pared by 4 bases and J by 5 bases, with 13 bases between. The CDR3 sequence is 14 residues long. CDR3 loop: CASSSDKTRNTIYF. The CDR3 nucleotides are TGTGCCAGCAGCTCCGACAAGACCCGAAACACCATATATTTT.

This clone was detected only a few times. This chain joins TRBV19 and TRBJ1-5, with 7 bases lining up with TRBD1. Germline V gene sequence: CDR1 LNHDA, CDR2 SQIVND (reference sequence). The CDR3 consists of 15 residues. V dropped 6 bases and J dropped 3; count of bases not matched to a gene: 8. In DNA, the CDR3 is TGTGCCAGTAGAAACGACAGGGAGGCCAATCAGCCCCAGCATTTT. Its translation is CASRNDREANQPQHF.